The 2 T cell receptor beta chains below come from one sample, sequenced in a study of blood T cell repertoires in COVID-19. This table comes from immunoSEQ multiplex PCR, and its TCRdb copy is limited to in-frame clones, with some not included. The sample holds around 99,000 clones; roughly 83% are singletons and the top ten take about 20%. The specimen was peripheral blood. These receptors were collected from a woman in her fifties or sixties with acute or convalescent COVID-19.

The chain links TRBV12-2 to TRBJ1-2; the table's D call, TRBD1, has no DNA check behind it. TRBV12-2 is annotated as a pseudogene. The CDR3 is 11 amino acids. The CDR3 DNA follows: TGTGCAAGTCGACGGACAGATGGCTACACCTTC. Its protein product is CASRRTDGYTF.

The chain employs TRBV19 and TRBJ1-1; TRBD1 might be the D (6 bases). Germline CDR1 is LNHDA and CDR2 is SQIVND (reference sequence). The CDR3 totals 13 residues. With 6 bases removed from V and 2 bases from J, the gap between germline ends came to 10 bases. CDR3 region: CASRRQANTEAFF. The CDR3 DNA reads TGTGCCAGTAGACGACAGGCTAACACTGAAGCTTTCTTT.